This T cell receptor (beta chain) was recorded in a study of memory CD4+ T cells and cytomegalovirus serostatus (dated by TCRdb to about 2019). For the wider study: The cohort comprised 33 healthy Belgian adults, 9 CMV seropositive and around 25 CMV seronegative. CD4+ memory TCRbeta repertoires of a Belgian cohort with known cytomegalovirus serostatus were sequenced in order to replicate a published TCR-based CMV serostatus classifier. Paper-wide results and their limitations: The original-framework classifier achieved a median bootstrapped AUC of approximately 0.95 with a 95% CI of 0.76-1.00 on the Belgian cohort. For predicting CMV serostatus, the median bootstrapped AUC was approximately 0.95 using the original framework and roughly 0.91 using a US-trained random forest. Only CD4+CD45RO+ memory cells were sequenced, in contrast to the original study, which included naive and memory CD4+ and CD8+ populations. The results were interpreted as suggesting that the CMV-associated TCR signature is mostly present in the CD4+ memory repertoire. Among the 150 to 200 previously reported CMV-associated TCRbeta sequences, approximately 67 showed up in the CD4+ memory repertoires, with each one found in between one and five individuals.

A FACSAria II was used to sort memory CD4+ T cells, defined as single viable CD3+CD4+CD8-CD45RO+ cells. CMV serostatus was determined using a Roche Elecsys assay that detects serum IgG against CMV pp150, pp28, p38 and p52. Once the samples were thawed, total CD4+ T cells were enriched through positive selection using CD4 magnetic microbeads. The samples came from a different study that was designed specifically to examine the CD4+ T cell memory repertoire. Following standard operating procedures, peripheral blood mononuclear cells were isolated and cryopreserved, while serum was kept at -80 degrees C. CD3-PerCP (BW264/56), CD4-APC (RPA-T4), CD45RO-PE (UCHT1) and CD8-Pacific Orange (3B5) antibodies were used for staining, and non-viable cells were excluded with Sytox blue. Genomic DNA was extracted from sorted cells with the Quick-DNA Microprep Kit. Amplification of TCRbeta DNA was done with the immunoSEQ hsTCRbeta kit, following the protocol from the manufacturer. An Illumina MiSeq instrument was used to sequence the TCRbeta libraries. The paper's data handling went like this. Removing out-of-frame sequences left roughly 2.4 million distinct TCRbeta sequences, an average of around 67,000 per individual. Two values were used to score each individual: the count of about 150 previously reported CMV-associated TCRbeta sequences and the total count of productive distinct TCRbeta sequences. A beta-binomial model was reimplemented in Python, and scikit-learn random forests with default parameters were trained on data from the US cohort. Classifier performance on the Belgian cohort was reported as the median AUC with percentile confidence intervals calculated over 10,000 bootstrap iterations. TCRdb took over this immuneACCESS table, retaining in-frame rearrangements with V and J assigned. Such tables are incomplete; in checked studies, under half of the missing clones stem from an unresolved V gene, and the remainder is unexplained. V, J and clone size are those of that table, while D and trimming were read from the DNA. The sample table shows some 46,000 clones, and approximately 81% are seen once. In total, the top ten clones hold about 1.1% of the sample.

Taken from cysteine to phenylalanine, the CDR3 has 16 residues. Here the CDR3 DNA is all that survives: 48 bases in frame from base 1. The V and J ends are trimmed by 1 base and 2 bases, leaving 14 bases between them. The germline V gene provides CDR1 KGHSH and CDR2 LQKENI. About this clone itself: No cognate antigen has been identified for it. Per-base quality was not reported, and no clone a single base away is much larger than it.

The clonotype was recovered from an adult in good health and CMV-seronegative. Sequences were obtained from memory CD4+ T cells from blood. The chain uses TRBV18 and TRBJ1-2; TRBD1 is perhaps the D gene, given 6 matching bases. The CDR3 here reads CASSPREHRVNYGYTF. The bases are TGTGCCAGCTCACCACGAGAGCACAGGGTAAACTATGGCTACACCTTC.